A selection of T cell receptor beta chains follows, all from one sample in a study of blood T cell repertoires in COVID-19. Clones were sequenced by immunoSEQ multiplex PCR, and TCRdb holds only the in-frame ones, with some missing. The sample carries under 300,000 clones, 85% to 90% recorded once. Sequencing was carried out using PBMCs or T cells enriched from blood (not recorded which). These receptor sequences come from a middle-aged man who had recovered from COVID-19. Each CDR3 is given with its conserved first and last residue. The order of the fields is clone size, V gene, D gene, J gene, CDR3 DNA, CDR3 protein. The D gene is left open where the match is weak. Clone size is given for some rows only: seen once, a few or many times, or a class if the clone is expanded.

.	TRBV11-3	.	TRBJ1-2	TGTGCCAGCACCTCCGACAGCAACTATGGCTACACCTTC	CASTSDSNYGYTF
once	TRBV5-5	.	TRBJ2-7	TGTGCCAGCAGCTTGGCAGGGGTCGAGTTCTACGAGCAGTACTTC	CASSLAGVEFYEQYF
.	TRBV5-1	TRBD1	TRBJ2-6	TGCGCCAGCAGCCGGGACAGGGGAATTTCTGGGGCCAACGTCCTGACTTTC	CASSRDRGISGANVLTF
.	TRBV29-1	TRBD1	TRBJ2-1	TGCAGCACCAGACAGGGCGAGAACTACAATGAGCAGTTCTTC	CSTRQGENYNEQFF
.	TRBV1	.	TRBJ1-4	TGCACCAGCAGCCAAGGGACCAACCGTGAGGACAGGGGAAAACTGTTTTTT	CTSSQGTNREDRGKLFF
few	TRBV9	TRBD1	TRBJ1-6	TGTGCCAGCAGCTCCAGACAGGGGTCATCCTATAATTCACCCCTCCACTTT	CASSSRQGSSYNSPLHF
.	TRBV24-1	.	TRBJ2-7	TGTGCCACCAGTGATTCGCAGACCTACGAGCAGTACTTC	CATSDSQTYEQYF
.	TRBV7-9	.	TRBJ2-7	TGTGCCAGCAGCTTTATAGGACAGAGATCCTCCTACGAGCAGTACTTC	CASSFIGQRSSYEQYF
once	TRBV29-1	.	TRBJ2-7	TGCAGCGTTTACAGGGTTGGGAAATACGAGCAGTACTTC	CSVYRVGKYEQYF
few	TRBV6-4	.	TRBJ2-1	TGTGCCAGCAGTCTCACCGGGACTGGGAATGAGCAGTTCTTC	CASSLTGTGNEQFF
.	TRBV25-1	TRBD2	TRBJ2-5	TGTGCCAGCAGTGAATTAGGGACTAGCGGTTTCCAAGAGACCCAGTACTTC	CASSELGTSGFQETQYF
.	TRBV27	.	TRBJ2-7	TGTGCCAGCAGTTTATCGAACAGTGGATACGAGCAGTACTTC	CASSLSNSGYEQYF
once	TRBV3-1/TRBV3-2	.	TRBJ1-2	TGTGCCAGCAGCCAAGTCGTCAGCTATGGCTACACCTTC	CASSQVVSYGYTF
.	TRBV5-4	TRBD2	TRBJ2-3	TGTGCCAGCAGCCTCCGGACTAGCCCGACCAGGGATACGCAGTATTTT	CASSLRTSPTRDTQYF
.	TRBV11-3	.	TRBJ2-2	TGTGCCAGCAGGACGGGACTTTTGAACACCGGGGAGCTGTTTTTT	CASRTGLLNTGELFF
.	TRBV10-2	TRBD2	TRBJ2-1	TGCGCCAGCTGTTTTAGCGGGAGCTTTGCTGAGCAGTTCTTC	CASCFSGSFAEQFF
.	TRBV19	.	TRBJ2-3	TGTGCCAGTAGTATTGGCAGGGTCACAGATACGCAGTATTTT	CASSIGRVTDTQYF
.	TRBV9	.	TRBJ1-6	TGTGCCAGCAGCCCGACCGGGGGTCCCCGATCGAATTCACCCCTCCACTTT	CASSPTGGPRSNSPLHF
few	TRBV2	TRBD1	TRBJ2-7	TGTGCCAGCAGTGATACTGGAAGGGGGCAAGAGCAGTACTTC	CASSDTGRGQEQYF
.	TRBV19	.	TRBJ1-6	TGTGCCAGTAGACCCACGGGGAGGGATTCACCCCTCCACTTT	CASRPTGRDSPLHF
.	TRBV5-6	TRBD2	TRBJ2-7	TGTGCCAGCAGCTTAGGGACTAGCGGGAGAAATCGGTACTTC	CASSLGTSGRNRYF
.	TRBV9	.	TRBJ1-6	TGTGCCAGCAGCGTCCGGGACTCGCGAAATTCACCCCTCCACTTT	CASSVRDSRNSPLHF
few	TRBV2	.	TRBJ1-2	TGTGCCAGCAGTTACACAGGGCTGGGTGGCTACACCTTC	CASSYTGLGGYTF
.	TRBV5-8	.	TRBJ1-2	TGTGCCAGCAGCTTCCCAGGGCTTAATTATGGCTACACCTTC	CASSFPGLNYGYTF
.	TRBV29-1	TRBD1	TRBJ2-7	TGCAGCGTTAACAGGGGGACCTCCTACGAGCAGTACTTC	CSVNRGTSYEQYF
.	TRBV9	TRBD1	TRBJ1-4	TGTGCCAGCAGCGAAGACAGGGGCTTTAATGAAAAACTGTTTTTT	CASSEDRGFNEKLFF
few	TRBV24-1	TRBD1	TRBJ1-5	TGTGCCACCAGTGATGCCGGGACAGGCAATCAGCCCCAGCATTTT	CATSDAGTGNQPQHF
once	TRBV3-1/TRBV3-2	.	TRBJ2-7	TGTGCCAGCAGCCAAGGCGTCGGCGGCGAGCAGTACTTC	CASSQGVGGEQYF
.	TRBV3-1/TRBV3-2	.	TRBJ2-3	TGTGCCAGCAGCCAAGATCTTCCGGTAGTGGGGGACTCCTCGGTGGATACGCAGTATTTT	CASSQDLPVVGDSSVDTQYF
.	TRBV15	TRBD1	TRBJ1-1	TGTGCCACCAGCAGGACAGGGTGGGAGACTGAAGCTTTCTTT	CATSRTGWETEAFF
.	TRBV30	TRBD1	TRBJ1-2	TGTGCCTGGAGTGTAGAGGGGACAGGAAAATTC	CAWSVEGTGKF
.	TRBV3-1/TRBV3-2	.	TRBJ1-1	TGTGCCAGCAGCCAACACCCCCAGTTAGAAGCTTTCTTT	CASSQHPQLEAFF
.	TRBV3-1/TRBV3-2	TRBD2	TRBJ2-3	TGTGCCAGCAGCCAGCCCCTTAGCGGGAGCACAGATACGCAGTATTTT	CASSQPLSGSTDTQYF
.	TRBV28	.	TRBJ2-3	TGTGCCAGCAGTTTAGAAGGGACATGGAGAACAACAGATACGCAGTATTTT	CASSLEGTWRTTDTQYF
.	TRBV5-4	.	TRBJ1-2	TGTGCCAGCAGCTTGGGGCAGAAGAACTATGGCTACACCTTC	CASSLGQKNYGYTF
.	TRBV18	.	TRBJ2-3	TGTGCCAGCTCACCACCGATCCCCCTAGGAGATACGCAGTATTTT	CASSPPIPLGDTQYF
few	TRBV6-4	TRBD1	TRBJ2-2	TGTGCCAAGGATTCAACAGGGGGAATGTTCGGGGAGCTGTTTTTT	CAKDSTGGMFGELFF
.	TRBV7-9	TRBD2	TRBJ2-3	TGTGCCAGCAGCTTACTCCCAGCGGGAGTTTTTAAAGATACGCAGTATTTT	CASSLLPAGVFKDTQYF
once	TRBV4-3	.	TRBJ2-7	TGCGCCAGCAGCCAAGACCCCCCAGGGGCCGGCTGGCACGAGCAGTACTTC	CASSQDPPGAGWHEQYF
.	TRBV15	.	TRBJ1-5	TGTGCCACCAGCAAAAAAACAGATAGCAATCAGCCCCAGCATTTT	CATSKKTDSNQPQHF
.	TRBV10-3	.	TRBJ1-1	TGTGCCATCAGTGAGGGGCCTAACGCTGAAGCTTTCTTT	CAISEGPNAEAFF
.	TRBV2	TRBD1	TRBJ1-5	TGTGCCAGCAGAACCGGGACAGATAATCAGCCCCAGCATTTT	CASRTGTDNQPQHF
.	TRBV14	TRBD1	TRBJ1-4	TGTGCCAGCAGCCAACTACAGGGGGCCGGGGAAAAACTGTTTTTT	CASSQLQGAGEKLFF
.	TRBV18	TRBD1	TRBJ1-4	TGTGCCAGCTCACCGTTGACAGGGAGGTTTGAAAAACTGTTTTTT	CASSPLTGRFEKLFF
.	TRBV6-5	TRBD1	TRBJ1-3	TGTGCCAGCACAACCGACAGGGGGCAGAAAAACACCATATATTTT	CASTTDRGQKNTIYF
.	TRBV19	.	TRBJ1-1	TGTGCCAGTAGTATTGCAGGCCGCAACACTGAAGCTTTCTTT	CASSIAGRNTEAFF
.	TRBV19	TRBD2	TRBJ2-7	TGTGCCAGTAGTCCCCGGGGACTAGCATACGAGCAGTACTTC	CASSPRGLAYEQYF
.	TRBV29-1	.	TRBJ2-4	TGCAGCGTTGGAACAGGGTCAGGAACCAAAAACATTCAGTACTTC	CSVGTGSGTKNIQYF
few	TRBV29-1	TRBD2	TRBJ2-3	TGCAGCGTTGAATCCGGGGGGGTAGATACGCAGTATTTT	CSVESGGVDTQYF
.	TRBV10-3	.	TRBJ1-1	TGTGCCACCCGCGGGCAGCTGAACACTGAAGCTTTCTTT	CATRGQLNTEAFF
.	TRBV27	.	TRBJ1-2	TGTGCCAGCAGTTTAAGTCGAATGGGGGGGTACTATGGCTACACCTTC	CASSLSRMGGYYGYTF
.	TRBV29-1	TRBD1	TRBJ2-2	TGCAGCGTTTATGAGACAGGGACCACCGGGGAGCTGTTTTTT	CSVYETGTTGELFF
.	TRBV15	.	TRBJ2-5	TGTGCCACCAGCCTGGCAGAAGAGACCCAGTACTTC	CATSLAEETQYF
.	TRBV19	.	TRBJ2-6	TGTGCCAGTAGTATAAGTGACATCTCTGGGGCCAACGTCCTGACTTTC	CASSISDISGANVLTF
.	TRBV28	TRBD1	TRBJ1-3	TGTGCCAGCAGCCAACCAGGGGGCGAGTTGACTGGAAACACCATATATTTT	CASSQPGGELTGNTIYF
.	TRBV19	TRBD1	TRBJ1-5	TGTGCCAGTAGTATGGGACAGGGTCGGAGCAATCAGCCCCAGCATTTT	CASSMGQGRSNQPQHF
.	TRBV6-1	TRBD1	TRBJ2-7	TGTGCCAGCAGTGAAGTCTTCGACAGGGGACCCATCAGGCAGTACTTC	CASSEVFDRGPIRQYF
once	TRBV5-1	TRBD1	TRBJ1-3	TGCGCCAGCAGCAGGGACAGGCCTGATTCTGGAAACACCATATATTTT	CASSRDRPDSGNTIYF
.	TRBV11-2	TRBD2	TRBJ2-6	TGTGCCAGCAGCTTAGTGGTTCAGCGGGAAAGTGGGGCCAACGTCCTGACTTTC	CASSLVVQRESGANVLTF
once	TRBV19	TRBD1	TRBJ2-3	TGTGCCAGTAGTAACCCCCGAGTGGCGGGACAGGCCACAGATACGCAGTATTTT	CASSNPRVAGQATDTQYF